These T cell receptor beta chains were read from a single sample in a study of shared clonotypes between healthy human individuals. Clones were read by immunoSEQ multiplex PCR, and TCRdb kept only the in-frame ones, dropping some. Of 2 million to 2.5 million clones listed, approximately 90% were seen once; the top ten hold approximately 0.41%. The sequenced sample was naive CD4+ T cells from PBMCs. The receptors come from a man in his late teens or twenties in good health. Some clones in this sample may be carry-over from other donors' samples. CDR3s include the opening cysteine and the closing phenylalanine or tryptophan. The D gene is left open where the match is weak. Clone sizes are given selectively: once, few, many, or a class where the clone is expanded.

TRBV28,NA,NA,TRBJ1-5,TGTGCCAGCAGTCTCGGCGAGGGGGGAAATCAGCCCCAGCATTTT,CASSLGEGGNQPQHF
TRBV15,NA,few,TRBJ1-5,TGTGCCACCAGCGCCCCCCGGCAGCCCCAGCATTTT,CATSAPRQPQHF
TRBV19,NA,NA,TRBJ2-7,TGTGCCAGTACCCGCCAGCTCTCCTCCTACGAGCAGTACTTC,CASTRQLSSYEQYF
TRBV7-7,NA,once,TRBJ2-5,TGTGCCAGCAGCTTAGATAGCCGGGGACAAGAGACCCAGTACTTC,CASSLDSRGQETQYF
TRBV18,TRBD1,NA,TRBJ2-7,TGTGCCAGCTCACCACCCGGGACAGGGTCGTTAAACGAGCAGTACTTC,CASSPPGTGSLNEQYF
TRBV5-1,NA,NA,TRBJ1-5,TGCGCCAGCAGCTTGGCGGGGGGAGATCAGCCCCAGCATTTT,CASSLAGGDQPQHF
TRBV5-1,TRBD1,NA,TRBJ1-2,TGCGCCAGCAGCCCAGACAGGGTCTATGGCTACACCTTC,CASSPDRVYGYTF
TRBV6-1,TRBD1,NA,TRBJ2-7,TGTGCCAGCAGACCGGGACAGGGCTCGGACGAGCAGTACTTC,CASRPGQGSDEQYF
TRBV29-1,NA,NA,TRBJ2-5,TGCAGCGCTGCGGAGGAGGACCAGTACTTC,CSAAEEDQYF
TRBV21-1,NA,NA,TRBJ1-3,TGTGCCAGCAGCAAACGTGGGGGGCCGAAAACTAGAAACACCATATATTTT,CASSKRGGPKTRNTIYF
TRBV4-1,NA,NA,TRBJ1-3,TGCGCCAGCAGCCGTAGACAGGAAACTTCTGGAAACACCATATATTTT,CASSRRQETSGNTIYF
TRBV9,TRBD1,NA,TRBJ2-2,TGTGCCAGCAGCCCTCAGGGGGCGACCGGGGAGCTGTTTTTT,CASSPQGATGELFF
TRBV7-8,NA,NA,TRBJ2-3,TGTGCCAGCAGCTTACTGGCCCGTCCCACAGATACGCAGTATTTT,CASSLLARPTDTQYF
TRBV7-3,NA,NA,TRBJ2-6,TGTGCCAGCAGCCCCCCCGAGGGCGGCGCCTCTGGGGCCAACGTCCTGACTTTC,CASSPPEGGASGANVLTF
TRBV21-1,NA,once,TRBJ2-1,TGTGCCAGCTATCTTTGGTGGACTGAGCAGTTCTTC,CASYLWWTEQFF
TRBV12-5,TRBD1,NA,TRBJ1-1,TGTGCTAGTGGTTCTAAGACAGGGACATACACTGAAGCTTTCTTT,CASGSKTGTYTEAFF
TRBV2,TRBD2,NA,TRBJ2-1,TGTGCCAGCATCGAACGTCTAGCGGAGGGGAGGCACAATGAGCAGTTCTTC,CASIERLAEGRHNEQFF
TRBV5-1,TRBD1,NA,TRBJ2-3,TGCGCCAGCTCACAGGGGGCAATAGATACGCAGTATTTT,CASSQGAIDTQYF
TRBV5-8,TRBD1,NA,TRBJ1-2,TGTGCCAGCAGCTTGGGACAGGGGGCACCCTATGGCTACACCTTC,CASSLGQGAPYGYTF
TRBV29-1,NA,NA,TRBJ1-4,TGCAGCGGAAGAATTAGCTCCAATGAAAAACTGTTTTTT,CSGRISSNEKLFF
TRBV6-6,NA,NA,TRBJ2-7,TGTGCCAGCAGTTACGAGGGATCGCGCTCCTACGAGCAGTACTTC,CASSYEGSRSYEQYF
TRBV20-1,NA,NA,TRBJ2-5,TGCAGTGCTAGAGAGGGGGAGACCCAGTACTTC,CSAREGETQYF